The clone carrying this T cell receptor (beta chain) was observed at least ten times. The target antigen is unknown. TCR libraries were built in bulk with a published protocol and specific TCR primers. In TCRdb, the PCR reads were re-called with MiXCR into one record per CDR3 protein. The repertoire holds about half a million distinct CDR3 sequences, 20% to 25% seen once, with 0.65% to 0.95% in the top ten. The data stem from a study of molecular identifiers for immune sequencing clone quantification. Study-wide results and caveats: Spiked Jurkat TCR RNA equal to one cell could reportedly be picked out among one million naive cells.

Per germline, CDR1 MNHEY and CDR2 SVGEGT. J gave up 3 bases and V 2 bases, and 5 bases lay outside the gene matches. The length of the CDR3 is 15 residues. Sorted naive CD8 T cells, roughly 19,000 to 1,100,000, were sequenced from 10%, 30% or 50% RNA. The TCR was taken from a human donor in good health. Some libraries in this study had Jurkat cell RNA spiked in. The sequencing sample was made of naive CD8+ T cells from blood, with Jurkat cell RNA spiked in. Subset: FACS-sorted CD8+CD4-CCR7+CD45RA+ naive T cells. This sequence joins TRBV6-2 or TRBV6-3 and TRBJ2-3, with 7 bases fitting TRBD2. As DNA, the CDR3 is TGTGCCAGCAGTTACAGCGGGGCAATTACAGATACGCAGTATTTT. Translation gives CASSYSGAITDTQYF.